This T cell receptor (beta chain) derives from a study of Ad26.COV2.S vaccination and SARS-CoV-2 variants. Findings of the study overall: Substantial breadth was reportedly displayed by spike-specific CD8+ and CD4+ T cell responses after vaccination.

Treatment: 15 to 20 received Ad26.COV2.S at low or high dose, single or two shots; several received placebo; per-sample allocation not given. Day 63 after the first vaccine or placebo injection was the time point for sampling. With regard to this clone: As yet, its antigen is unknown.

The CDR3 totals 11 residues. V gave up 8 bases and J gave up 5 bases, with 8 bases separating them. From germline, CDR1 is SGHNT and CDR2 YYREEE (reference sequence). TCRdb's table, derived via immunoSEQ multiplex PCR, lists solely in-frame clones and lacks some. Among over 400,000 clones listed, about 92% were seen once. The sequencing used peripheral blood, collected in a trial of Ad26.COV2.S vaccine versus placebo. V gene TRBV5-4 combines with J gene TRBJ2-1; D unclear. This sequence was found in a person between 18 and 65 years old who received the Ad26.COV2.S COVID-19 vaccine or a placebo. CDR3 DNA sequence: TGTGCCAGTCATGGGGACAATGAGCAGTTCTTC. It encodes CASHGDNEQFF.